The entry below gives a single T cell receptor (beta chain) sequence along with its context. The antigen is not known. These data come from a study of T cell repertoires in cytomegalovirus infection. Turning to the study itself: Recently identified HLA-C-restricted CMV epitopes and well-studied HLA-B-restricted CMV epitopes were used by the study. Study-wide findings and caveats: Identification of carriers of CMV plus the relevant HLA was performed using cumulative public TCR beta family frequency. HLA-C-restricted TCR beta clonotypes specific for CMV led the ex vivo response.

A single record per CDR3 protein comes from TCRdb applying MiXCR to the reads. The sample holds about 770,000 distinct CDR3 sequences, under 35% seen once. Germline V gene data show CDR1 as SGHRS and CDR2 as YFSETQ. This CDR3 spans 15 amino acids. V lost 7 bases and J lost 6; bases outside the gene matches: 7. Sequences were derived from cultured CD8+ T cells from PBMCs, sampled from culture after CMV antigen stimulation. The sequence came from a human donor in good health (CMV status not recorded). Some clones in this sample may be carry-over from other donors' samples. The chain uses TRBV5-1 and TRBJ2-3; 14 nucleotides agree with TRBD2. CDR3 DNA: TGCGCCAGCCGACACGGGACTAGCGGGGGCGATACGCAGTATTTT. Protein sequence: CASRHGTSGGDTQYF.